A single sample gave rise to the 27 T cell receptor beta chains below, sequenced in a study of T-cell memory formation after mild COVID-19. TCRdb processed the 5' RACE reads anew with MiXCR; each CDR3 protein has one entry. The data show some 280,000 distinct CDR3 sequences, 15% to 20% seen once. Input material: PBMCs or a T cell subset sorted from them (not recorded which). Every receptor here comes from a young man who had mild COVID-19 (a few samples of this study predate the infection). Cell type and time point are not known.

The chain uses TRBV12-3 or TRBV12-4 and TRBJ2-1; D is unclear. The length of the CDR3 is 10 residues. V lost 5 bases and J lost 8, with 4 bases in between. As DNA, the CDR3 is TGTGCCAGCAGTAAGGATGAGCAGTTCTTC. It is translated as CASSKDEQFF.

This clonotype was seen a few times. CDR3 sequence (DNA): TGCGCCAGCAGCTTCACTCAAGCCAAAAACATTCAGTACTTC. Amino acids: CASSFTQAKNIQYF. The chain recombines TRBV5-1 with TRBJ2-4; D call uncertain. Trimming removed 2 bases at V and 0 bases at J, with 6 bases between. The germline gives CDR1 SGHRS, CDR2 YFSETQ. The CDR3 length is 14 residues. Based on the CDR3 plus reference TRBV5-1 and TRBJ2-4, the full variable domain is KAGVTQTPRYLIKTRGQQVTLSCSPISGHRSVSWYQQTPGQGLQFLFEYFSETQRNKGNFPGRFSGRQFSNSRSEMNVSTLELGDSALYLCASSFTQAKNIQYFGAGTRLSVL.

There are a few counts of this clonotype. The chain has TRBV20-1 and TRBJ1-2; D ambiguous. The CDR3 runs to 13 residues. V lost 6 bases to trimming and J lost 3 bases, with 14 bases between them. Germline V gene sequence: CDR1 DFQATT, CDR2 SNEGSKA (reference sequence). The CDR3, as DNA: TGCAGTGCCCCCCCCCCGCGGGACTATGGCTACACCTTC. It translates to CSAPPPRDYGYTF.

This chain joins TRBV6-2 or TRBV6-3 and TRBJ2-5; no definite D call. Trimming cost V 2 bases and J 2 bases, with 12 bases left between them. The germline CDR1 and CDR2 sequences are MNHEY and SVGEGT. The length of the CDR3 is 15 residues. The CDR3 DNA is TGTGCCAGCAGTTACCCGAGGCGGTGGCAAGAGACCCAGTACTTC. Translating it yields CASSYPRRWQETQYF.

This clonotype was observed a handful of times. The V gene is TRBV5-1, the J gene TRBJ1-1; the match to TRBD1 covers 7 bases. V shed 4 bases and J 4 bases; nucleotides not matched to a gene: 10. Germline V gene sequence: CDR1 SGHRS, CDR2 YFSETQ. This CDR3 is 15 amino acids long. The CDR3 loop is CASSTNRGWFTEAFF. Here the CDR3 DNA reads TGCGCCAGCAGCACAAACAGGGGTTGGTTCACTGAAGCTTTCTTT.

In this sample, this clonotype turned up once. This chain joins TRBV6-1 and TRBJ1-1, with TRBD1 identical over 7 bases. The trim removed 5 bases at V and 4 bases at J, leaving 7 bases unmatched. Germline V lookup: CDR1 MNHNS, CDR2 SASEGT. CDR3 size: 14 residues. In DNA, the CDR3 is TGTGCCAGCAGTACAGGGGACTGGGTCACTGAAGCTTTCTTT. It yields the protein CASSTGDWVTEAFF.

This chain uses TRBV9 with TRBJ2-3; possibly TRBD2 for D (6 bases). V shed 3 bases and J shed 2 bases, with 16 bases lying between them. CDR3 length: 16 amino acids. Germline CDR1 and CDR2: SGDLS and YYNGEE. CDR3: CASSAPLGGLTDTQYF. The CDR3, as DNA: TGTGCCAGCAGCGCGCCCTTGGGGGGACTCACAGATACGCAGTATTTT.

There are a few counts of this clonotype. The rearrangement uses TRBV7-2 and TRBJ1-2, with D uncertain. V was shortened by 2 bases and J by 7 bases, with 14 bases between the two germline ends. The CDR3 loop spans 14 amino acids. Germline V gene data show CDR1 as SGHTA and CDR2 as FQGNSA. The CDR3 loop reads CASSLRRQVPGYTF. CDR3 DNA sequence: TGTGCCAGCAGCTTAAGGCGCCAGGTTCCTGGCTACACCTTC.

The V gene is TRBV7-9, the J gene TRBJ1-1, with D possibly matching TRBD1 (6 bases). V dropped 0 bases and J dropped 8 bases, with 16 bases sitting between them. Germline CDR1 and CDR2: SEHNR and FQNEAQ (reference sequence). The CDR3 loop spans 15 amino acids. The CDR3 reads CASSLALSRGTEAFF. For the CDR3, the DNA is TGTGCCAGCAGCTTAGCGCTCTCTAGGGGGACGGAAGCTTTCTTT. The complete variable domain, with remaining parts taken from reference TRBV7-9 and TRBJ1-1, reads DTGVSQNPRHKITKRGQNVTFRCDPISEHNRLYWYRQTLGQGPEFLTYFQNEAQLEKSRLLSDRFSAERPKGSFSTLEIQRTEQGDSAMYLCASSLALSRGTEAFFGQGTRLTVV.

The chain recombines TRBV7-9 with TRBJ2-1; 9 bases agree with TRBD2. The CDR3 totals 15 residues. J lost 5 bases, V lost 4 bases, and 6 bases had no gene match. Germline CDR1 and CDR2: SEHNR and FQNEAQ (reference sequence). CDR3 loop: CASSSLAGANNEQFF. The CDR3 region has the DNA TGTGCCAGCAGCTCCTTAGCGGGGGCCAACAATGAGCAGTTCTTC. Filled out from reference TRBV7-9 and TRBJ2-1, the complete variable domain reads DTGVSQNPRHKITKRGQNVTFRCDPISEHNRLYWYRQTLGQGPEFLTYFQNEAQLEKSRLLSDRFSAERPKGSFSTLEIQRTEQGDSAMYLCASSSLAGANNEQFFGPGTRLTVL.

This clonotype was found a few times. CDR3 sequence (DNA): TGTGCCAGCAGTCAACCTGGACGGGACGGGGCAGAGACCCAGTACTTC. This translates into CASSQPGRDGAETQYF. J is TRBJ2-5 and V is TRBV6-5; D may match TRBD1 or TRBD2 (5 bases each). Germline V gene data show CDR1 as MNHEY and CDR2 as SVGAGI. Trimming stripped 5 bases from V and 4 bases from J, with 20 bases between. This CDR3 has 16 residues.

The rearrangement uses TRBV6-6 and TRBJ2-5; 8 nucleotides line up with TRBD2. CDR3 size: 17 residues. Trimming removed 3 bases from V and 2 bases from J; junction bases left unmatched: 11. The germline CDR1 and CDR2 sequences are MNHNY and SVGAGI (reference sequence). DNA of the CDR3: TGTGCCAGCAGTTATTCGGTCGGGGGGGGGCTTCAAGAGACCCAGTACTTC. As protein: CASSYSVGGGLQETQYF.

The CDR3 loop reads CASSLLGQKNEKLFF. Written as DNA, the CDR3 is TGTGCCAGCAGCCTCCTGGGACAGAAAAATGAAAAACTGTTTTTT. The chain couples TRBV16 to TRBJ1-4; TRBD1 agrees at 7 bases. The CDR3 totals 15 residues. Germline CDR1 is KGHSY and CDR2 is FQNENV. Losses at the gene ends were 4 bases for V and 5 bases for J; bases not matched to a gene: 7.

This clonotype has at least ten counts. This chain uses TRBV4-3 with TRBJ2-5; D is possibly TRBD1 or TRBD2 (5 bases each). This CDR3 has 17 residues. Germline CDR1 LGHNA, CDR2 YSLEER. V lost 2 bases and J 5 bases, leaving 21 bases between the germline ends. The CDR3 spells CASSQTPGPAPGETQYF. In DNA form, the CDR3 reads TGCGCCAGCAGCCAAACTCCGGGACCAGCTCCAGGGGAGACCCAGTACTTC.

This clonotype was seen repeatedly, ten times or more. The chain joins TRBV7-9 to TRBJ2-5; D possibly corresponds to TRBD1 (6 bases). This CDR3 is built from 16 residues. In germline, CDR1 is SEHNR, CDR2 FQNEAQ (reference sequence). V lost 1 base and J lost 2, with 14 bases in between. The CDR3 nucleotides are TGTGCCAGCAGCTTAGTGGCCAAAACAGGGCAAGAGACCCAGTACTTC. It specifies CASSLVAKTGQETQYF.

This clonotype was observed a handful of times. The chain joins TRBV2 to TRBJ2-5, with D unclear. CDR1 is SNHLY and CDR2 is FYNNEI in the germline V gene. The CDR3 loop spans 10 amino acids. V lost 8 bases and J 3 bases, leaving 4 bases between the germline ends. CDR3 sequence reads: CASAEETQYF. CDR3 coding DNA: TGTGCCAGCGCGGAAGAGACCCAGTACTTC.

This clonotype was detected only a few times. This chain joins TRBV5-1 and TRBJ2-1, with D uncertain. The V end lost 0 bases, the J end lost 3 bases, and 10 bases lay between the germline ends. Germline CDR1 reads SGHRS; CDR2 reads YFSETQ. This CDR3 spans 15 amino acids. CDR3 loop: CASSLDSQDYNEQFF. In DNA, the CDR3 is TGCGCCAGCAGCTTGGATTCCCAGGACTACAATGAGCAGTTCTTC.

This clonotype turned up a few times. This chain uses TRBV5-1 with TRBJ1-6; the D is unclear. The germline V gene has CDR1 SGHRS and CDR2 YFSETQ. The CDR3 covers 18 residues. Between the trimmed V and J ends, which lost 0 bases and 7 bases, there was a span of 20 bases. The CDR3 nucleotides are TGCGCCAGCAGCTTGGAGGCGGGCAGGTATCTTCAGAATTCACCCCTCCACTTT. Translated, it gives CASSLEAGRYLQNSPLHF.

The CDR3: CASSDENITLVRGSSYEQYV. CDR3 sequence (DNA): TGTGCCAGCAGTGACGAGAACATTACTCTGGTCAGGGGAAGCTCCTACGAGCAGTACGTC. The chain couples TRBV12-3 or TRBV12-4 to TRBJ2-7; D possibly corresponds to TRBD1 (6 bases). The V end lost 5 bases, the J end lost 0 bases, and 29 bases lay between the germline ends. The CDR3 has 20 amino acids.

CDR3: CSGTPGGVETQYF. CDR3 nucleotides: TGCAGCGGAACCCCAGGGGGTGTAGAGACCCAGTACTTC. This sequence joins TRBV29-1 and TRBJ2-5; 7 bases line up with TRBD1. The V gene end was trimmed by 7 bases and the J gene end by 4 bases; junction bases not matched to a gene: 9. The CDR3 loop spans 13 amino acids. CDR1 is SQVTM, CDR2 ANQGSEA, per germline. Using reference TRBV29-1 and TRBJ2-5 for the parts outside the CDR3, the full variable domain is SAVISQKPSRDICQRGTSLTIQCQVDSQVTMMFWYRQQPGQSLTLIATANQGSEATYESGFVIDKFPISRPNLTFSTLTVSNMSPEDSSIYLCSGTPGGVETQYFGPGTRLLVL.

The genes are TRBV29-1 and TRBJ1-1, with D uncertain. Germline-derived CDR1 and CDR2 are SQVTM and ANQGSEA. V was clipped by 3 bases and J by 8 bases, with 10 bases between them. The CDR3 extends over 11 amino acids. The CDR3, as DNA: TGCAGCGTTGATTCCGGGAGAGAAGCTTTCTTT. The encoded protein is CSVDSGREAFF.

This clonotype was detected a few times. V usage is TRBV7-2 and J usage is TRBJ2-7; 10 nucleotides align to TRBD1. CDR1 is SGHTA, CDR2 FQGNSA, per germline. Trimming at V came to 5 bases and at J to 4 bases, leaving 5 bases not matched to a gene. The CDR3 is 14 amino acids. The CDR3 spells CASSPDRGLYEQYF. The CDR3 DNA reads TGTGCCAGCAGCCCCGACAGGGGGCTATACGAGCAGTACTTC.

This clonotype was picked up a small number of times. V usage is TRBV11-2 and J usage is TRBJ2-7, with D uncertain. The CDR3 consists of 16 residues. Germline V gene lookup returns CDR1 SGHAT and CDR2 FQNNGV. V was clipped by 1 base and J by 6 bases, with 19 bases between them. The CDR3 is CASSLVSAWSGVEQYF. In nucleotides, the CDR3 is TGTGCCAGCAGCTTAGTTTCAGCCTGGTCGGGCGTCGAGCAGTACTTC.

This clonotype was observed a few times. This chain links TRBV11-2 with TRBJ2-3; possibly TRBD1 or TRBD2 for D (5 bases each). Germline V gene sequence: CDR1 SGHAT, CDR2 FQNNGV. V was pared by 5 bases and J by 2 bases, with 14 bases between. CDR3 length equals 15 residues. The CDR3 region is CASSPSGQPTDTQYF. The DNA for the CDR3 is TGTGCCAGCAGCCCCTCGGGGCAGCCCACAGATACGCAGTATTTT.

This clonotype has more than one count but fewer than ten. The gene calls are TRBV12-3 or TRBV12-4 and TRBJ1-5, with D uncertain. Trimming pared 6 bases from V and 0 bases from J, leaving 6 bases between. CDR3 length equals 13 residues. The CDR3 nucleotides read TGTGCCAGCAGCCCGAATAGCAATCAGCCCCAGCATTTT. Amino acids: CASSPNSNQPQHF.

The V gene is TRBV28, the J gene TRBJ2-1; D possibly corresponds to TRBD1 (6 bases). The CDR3 spans 12 residues. Germline CDR1 reads MDHEN; CDR2 reads SYDVKM. Trimming cost V 4 bases and J 6 bases, with 7 bases left between them. The CDR3 spells CASSYRANEQFF. The CDR3 DNA reads TGTGCCAGCAGTTACAGGGCCAATGAGCAGTTCTTC.

This clonotype appeared a few times. The chain uses TRBV29-1 and TRBJ2-1; the D gene is possibly TRBD1 (7 bases). V lost 7 bases to trimming and J lost 0 bases, with 10 bases between them. This CDR3 spans 13 amino acids. The germline V gene has CDR1 SQVTM and CDR2 ANQGSEA. CDR3 coding DNA: TGCAGCGGCGGGACAGTCTCCTACAATGAGCAGTTCTTC. Its protein is CSGGTVSYNEQFF.